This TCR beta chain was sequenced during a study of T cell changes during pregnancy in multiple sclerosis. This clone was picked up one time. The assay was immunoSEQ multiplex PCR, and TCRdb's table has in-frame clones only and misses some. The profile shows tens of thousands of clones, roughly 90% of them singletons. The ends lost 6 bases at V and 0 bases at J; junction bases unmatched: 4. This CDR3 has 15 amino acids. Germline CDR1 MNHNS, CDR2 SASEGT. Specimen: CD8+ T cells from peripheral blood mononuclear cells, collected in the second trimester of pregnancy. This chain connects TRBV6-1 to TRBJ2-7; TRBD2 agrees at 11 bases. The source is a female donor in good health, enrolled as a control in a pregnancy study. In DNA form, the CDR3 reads TGTGCCAGCAGAGTACTAGCGGGGGACTCCTACGAGCAGTACTTC. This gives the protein CASRVLAGDSYEQYF.